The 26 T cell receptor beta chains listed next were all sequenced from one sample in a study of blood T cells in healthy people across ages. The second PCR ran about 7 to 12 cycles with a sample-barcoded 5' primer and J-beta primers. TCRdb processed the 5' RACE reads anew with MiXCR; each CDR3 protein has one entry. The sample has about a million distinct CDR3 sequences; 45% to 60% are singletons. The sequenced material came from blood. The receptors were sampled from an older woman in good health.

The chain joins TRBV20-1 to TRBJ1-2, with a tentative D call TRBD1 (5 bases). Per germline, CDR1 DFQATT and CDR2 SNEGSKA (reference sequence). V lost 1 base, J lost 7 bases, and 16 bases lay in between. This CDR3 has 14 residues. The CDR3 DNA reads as TGCAGTGCTAGAGTGGGCAGGGCATTTGTTGGCTACACCTTC. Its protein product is CSARVGRAFVGYTF.

The CDR3 DNA reads as TGTGCCAGCACTTCGGAGCCCGTGGAGGAGACCCAGTTCTTC. This translates into CASTSEPVEETQFF. The J gene is TRBJ2-1, the V gene TRBV11-2; D might be TRBD2 (5 bases). This CDR3 comprises 14 residues. CDR1 SGHAT and CDR2 FQNNGV come from the germline V gene. V lost 7 bases to trimming and J lost 13 bases, with 23 bases between them.

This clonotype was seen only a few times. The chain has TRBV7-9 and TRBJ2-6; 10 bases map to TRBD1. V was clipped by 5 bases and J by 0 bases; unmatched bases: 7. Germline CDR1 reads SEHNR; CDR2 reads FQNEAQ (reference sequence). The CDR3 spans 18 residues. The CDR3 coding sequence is TGTGCCAGCAGCCCTGGGACAGGGGTGGTCTCTGGGGCCAACGTCCTGACTTTC. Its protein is CASSPGTGVVSGANVLTF.

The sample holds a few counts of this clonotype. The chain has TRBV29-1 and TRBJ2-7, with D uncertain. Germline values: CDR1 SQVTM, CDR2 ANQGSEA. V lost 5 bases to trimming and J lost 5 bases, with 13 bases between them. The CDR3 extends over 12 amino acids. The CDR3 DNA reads TGCAGCGTTATCATCGGTGGGCACGAGCAGTACTTC. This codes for CSVIIGGHEQYF.

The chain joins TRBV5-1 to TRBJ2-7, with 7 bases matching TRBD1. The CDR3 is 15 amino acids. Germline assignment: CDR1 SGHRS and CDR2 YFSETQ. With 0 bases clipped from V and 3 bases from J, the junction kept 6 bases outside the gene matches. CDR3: CASSLGQGSYYEQYF. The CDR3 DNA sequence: TGCGCCAGCAGCTTGGGACAGGGTTCCTACTACGAGCAGTACTTC.

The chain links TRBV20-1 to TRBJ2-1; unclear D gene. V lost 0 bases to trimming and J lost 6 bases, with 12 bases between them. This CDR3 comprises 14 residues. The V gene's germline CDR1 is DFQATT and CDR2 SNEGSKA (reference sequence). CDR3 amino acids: CSARDLGFGNEQFF. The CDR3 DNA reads TGCAGTGCTAGAGATCTAGGGTTCGGCAATGAGCAGTTCTTC.

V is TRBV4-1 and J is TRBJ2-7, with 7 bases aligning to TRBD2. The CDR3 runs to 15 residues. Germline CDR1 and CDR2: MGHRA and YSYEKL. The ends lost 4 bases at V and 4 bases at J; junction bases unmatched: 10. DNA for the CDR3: TGCGCCAGCAGCCCAGACGGCGGGAGAAGGTACGAGCAGTACTTC. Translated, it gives CASSPDGGRRYEQYF.

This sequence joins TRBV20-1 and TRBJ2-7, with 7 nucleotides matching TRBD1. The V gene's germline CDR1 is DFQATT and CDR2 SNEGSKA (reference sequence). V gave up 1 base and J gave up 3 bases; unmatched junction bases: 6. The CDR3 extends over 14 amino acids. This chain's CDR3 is CSARAQGPFYEQYF. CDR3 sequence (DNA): TGCAGTGCTAGAGCACAGGGGCCTTTCTACGAGCAGTACTTC.

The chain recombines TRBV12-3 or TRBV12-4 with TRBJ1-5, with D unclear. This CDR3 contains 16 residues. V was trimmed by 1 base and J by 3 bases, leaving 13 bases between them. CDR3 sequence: CASSLGSVNPNQPQHF. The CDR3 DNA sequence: TGTGCCAGCAGTTTAGGGTCTGTTAATCCCAATCAGCCCCAGCATTTT.

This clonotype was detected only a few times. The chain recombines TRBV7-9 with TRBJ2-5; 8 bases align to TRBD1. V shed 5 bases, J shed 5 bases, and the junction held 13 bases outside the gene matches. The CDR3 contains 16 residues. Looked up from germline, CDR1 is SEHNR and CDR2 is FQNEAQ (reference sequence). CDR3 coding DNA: TGTGCCAGCAGCCCAAGAGTGGGGACAGGACGGGAGACCCAGTACTTC. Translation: CASSPRVGTGRETQYF.

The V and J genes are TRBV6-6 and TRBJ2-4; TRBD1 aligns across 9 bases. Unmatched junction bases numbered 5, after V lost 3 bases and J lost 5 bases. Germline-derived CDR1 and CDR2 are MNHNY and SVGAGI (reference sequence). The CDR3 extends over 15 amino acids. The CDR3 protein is CASSYEGQGQNIQYF. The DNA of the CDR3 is TGTGCCAGCAGTTATGAGGGACAGGGTCAAAACATTCAGTACTTC.

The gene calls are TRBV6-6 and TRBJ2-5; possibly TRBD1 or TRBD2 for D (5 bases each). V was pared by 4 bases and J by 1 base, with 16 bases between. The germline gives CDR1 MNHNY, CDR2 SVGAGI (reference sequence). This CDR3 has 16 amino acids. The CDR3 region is CASSFRPLGTQETQYF. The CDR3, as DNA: TGTGCCAGCAGTTTTCGGCCCCTGGGGACCCAAGAGACCCAGTACTTC.

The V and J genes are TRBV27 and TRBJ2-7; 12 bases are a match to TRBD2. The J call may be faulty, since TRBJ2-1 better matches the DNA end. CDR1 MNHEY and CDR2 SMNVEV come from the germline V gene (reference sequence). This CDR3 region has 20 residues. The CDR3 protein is CASSLRLTSGSSKTYNEQFF. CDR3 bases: TGTGCCAGCAGTCTGAGACTGACTAGCGGGAGTAGTAAGACCTACAATGAGCAGTTCTTC.

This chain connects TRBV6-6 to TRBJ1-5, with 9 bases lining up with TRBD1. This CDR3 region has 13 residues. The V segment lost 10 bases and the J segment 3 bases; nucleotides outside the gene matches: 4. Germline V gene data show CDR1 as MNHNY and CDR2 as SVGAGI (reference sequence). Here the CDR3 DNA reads TGTGCCACCGGGACAGGGCCCAATCAGCCCCAGCATTTT. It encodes CATGTGPNQPQHF.

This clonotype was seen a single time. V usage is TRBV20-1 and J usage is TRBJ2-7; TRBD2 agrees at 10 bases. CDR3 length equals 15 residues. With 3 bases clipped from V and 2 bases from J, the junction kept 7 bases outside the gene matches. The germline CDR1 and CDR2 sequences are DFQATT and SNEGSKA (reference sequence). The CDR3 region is CSASILAGGTYEQYF. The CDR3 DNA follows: TGCAGTGCTAGCATCTTAGCGGGAGGTACCTACGAGCAGTACTTC.

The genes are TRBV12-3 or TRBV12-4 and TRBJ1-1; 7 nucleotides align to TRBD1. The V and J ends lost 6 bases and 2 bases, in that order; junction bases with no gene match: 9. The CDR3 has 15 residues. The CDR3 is CASRTPGTANTEAFF. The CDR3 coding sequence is TGTGCCAGCAGGACGCCAGGGACAGCCAACACTGAAGCTTTCTTT.

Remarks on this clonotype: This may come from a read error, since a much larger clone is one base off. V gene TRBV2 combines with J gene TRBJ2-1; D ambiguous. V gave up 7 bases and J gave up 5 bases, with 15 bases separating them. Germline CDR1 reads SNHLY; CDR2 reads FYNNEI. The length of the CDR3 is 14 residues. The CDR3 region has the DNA TGTGCCAGCACCCAAGGGCGGAGTCACAATGAGCAGTTCTTC. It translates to CASTQGRSHNEQFF.

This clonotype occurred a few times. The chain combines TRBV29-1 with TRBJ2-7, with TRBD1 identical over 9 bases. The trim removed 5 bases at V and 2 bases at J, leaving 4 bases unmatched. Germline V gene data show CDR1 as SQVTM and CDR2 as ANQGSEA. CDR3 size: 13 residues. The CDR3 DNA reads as TGCAGCGTTACGAGACAGGGGGCCTACGAGCAGTACTTC. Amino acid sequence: CSVTRQGAYEQYF.

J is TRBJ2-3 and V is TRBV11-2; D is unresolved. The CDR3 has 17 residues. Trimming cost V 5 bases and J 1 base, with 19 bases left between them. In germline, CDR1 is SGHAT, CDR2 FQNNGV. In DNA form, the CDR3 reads TGTGCCAGCAGCCTATCCTCCCCGAGGAGCGGCACAGATACGCAGTATTTT. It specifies CASSLSSPRSGTDTQYF.

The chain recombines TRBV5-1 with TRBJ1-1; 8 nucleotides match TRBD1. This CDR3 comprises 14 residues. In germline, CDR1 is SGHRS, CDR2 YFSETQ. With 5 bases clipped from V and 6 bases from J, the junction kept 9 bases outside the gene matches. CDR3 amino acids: CASRRQGLGAEAFF. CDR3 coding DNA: TGCGCCAGCAGGAGACAGGGGCTCGGCGCTGAAGCTTTCTTT.

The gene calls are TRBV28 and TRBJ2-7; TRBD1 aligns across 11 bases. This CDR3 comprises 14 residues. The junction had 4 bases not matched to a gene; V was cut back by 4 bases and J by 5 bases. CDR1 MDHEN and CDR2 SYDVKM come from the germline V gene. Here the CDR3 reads CASSSGTGGNEQYF. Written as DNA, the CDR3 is TGTGCCAGCAGTTCTGGGACAGGGGGTAACGAGCAGTACTTC. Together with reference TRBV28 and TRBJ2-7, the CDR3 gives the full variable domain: DVKVTQSSRYLVKRTGEKVFLECVQDMDHENMFWYRQDPGLGLRLIYFSYDVKMKEKGDIPEGYSVSREKKERFSLILESASTNQTSMYLCASSSGTGGNEQYFGPGTRLTVT.

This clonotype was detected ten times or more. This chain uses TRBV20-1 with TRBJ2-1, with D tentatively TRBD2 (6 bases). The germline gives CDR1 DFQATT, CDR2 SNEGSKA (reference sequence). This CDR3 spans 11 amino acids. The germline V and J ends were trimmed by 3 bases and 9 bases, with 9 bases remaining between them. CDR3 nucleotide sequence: TGCAGTGCTAGTAAGGGAGGTGAGCAGTTCTTC. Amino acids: CSASKGGEQFF.

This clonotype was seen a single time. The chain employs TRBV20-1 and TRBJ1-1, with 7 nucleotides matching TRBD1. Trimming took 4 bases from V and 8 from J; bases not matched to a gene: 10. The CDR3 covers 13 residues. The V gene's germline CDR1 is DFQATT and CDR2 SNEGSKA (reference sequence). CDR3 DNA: TGCAGTGCTACAGGGGGAACAGGTGGCGAAGCTTTCTTT. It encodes CSATGGTGGEAFF.

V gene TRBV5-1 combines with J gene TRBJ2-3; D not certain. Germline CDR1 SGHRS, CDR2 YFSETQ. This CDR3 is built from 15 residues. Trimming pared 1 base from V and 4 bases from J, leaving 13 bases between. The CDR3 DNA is TGCGCCAGCAGCTTGCCAGGACCAGCCCCAGATACGCAGTATTTT. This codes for CASSLPGPAPDTQYF.

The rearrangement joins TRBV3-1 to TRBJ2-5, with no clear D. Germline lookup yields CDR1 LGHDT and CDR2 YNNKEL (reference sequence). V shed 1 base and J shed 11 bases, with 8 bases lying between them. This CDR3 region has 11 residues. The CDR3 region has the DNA TGTGCCAGCAGCCAAGCTAAAGAGCAGTACTTC. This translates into CASSQAKEQYF.

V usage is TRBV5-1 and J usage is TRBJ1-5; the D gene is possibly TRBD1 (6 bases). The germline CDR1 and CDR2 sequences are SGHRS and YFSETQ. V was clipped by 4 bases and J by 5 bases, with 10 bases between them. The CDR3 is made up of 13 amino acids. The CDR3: CASSLWTDQPQHF. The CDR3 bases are TGCGCCAGCAGCCTCTGGACAGATCAGCCCCAGCATTTT.